The 3 T cell receptor beta chains listed next were all sequenced from one sample in a study of blood T cell repertoires in COVID-19. The repertoire was sequenced with immunoSEQ multiplex PCR; TCRdb's copy has only in-frame clones and lacks some. The table includes 300,000 to 350,000 clones, around 90% detected once. The sample taken for sequencing was PBMCs or T cells enriched from blood (not recorded which). The origin of the receptors is a woman aged 18-29 years with acute COVID-19.

The chain has TRBV18 and TRBJ1-4; TRBD1 agrees at 8 bases. Germline V gene data show CDR1 as KGHSH and CDR2 as LQKENI. The trim removed 5 bases at V and 7 bases at J, leaving 6 bases unmatched. The CDR3 has 14 residues. CDR3 sequence: CASSGGQGGEKLFF. In DNA, the CDR3 is TGTGCCAGCTCAGGCGGACAGGGTGGTGAAAAACTGTTTTTT.

J is TRBJ2-4 and V is TRBV7-9; a weak D match, TRBD1 (5 bases). Trimming took 5 bases from V and 0 from J, leaving 17 bases between them. Germline CDR1 and CDR2: SEHNR and FQNEAQ (reference sequence). CDR3 length equals 17 residues. The DNA of the CDR3 is TGTGCCAGCAGCCTTTTAGGGGCAGGGTTAGCCAAAAACATTCAGTACTTC. Its translation is CASSLLGAGLAKNIQYF.

The chain uses TRBV27 and TRBJ2-1; D possibly corresponds to TRBD2 (7 bases). Looked up from germline, CDR1 is MNHEY and CDR2 is SMNVEV (reference sequence). CDR3 length: 16 amino acids. V dropped 3 bases and J dropped 1 base, with 13 bases sitting between them. The DNA of the CDR3 is TGTGCCAGCAGTTTGTCAAGGGGGGGGTCCTACAATGAGCAGTTCTTC. Amino acids: CASSLSRGGSYNEQFF.